This passage covers 20 T cell receptor beta chains from one sample sequenced in a study of T cells in localized non-small cell lung cancer. The table came from immunoSEQ multiplex PCR; TCRdb's copy has only in-frame clones and leaves some out. This table has around 50,000 clones, 75% to 90% appearing once. The sequenced sample was peripheral blood, obtained before any cancer treatment. These receptors originate from a male donor older than 55 with stage III squamous cell lung carcinoma.

The chain uses TRBV11-3 and TRBJ2-3; 7 bases match TRBD2. The CDR3 has 14 residues. From germline, CDR1 is SGHNT and CDR2 YENEEA. V lost 1 base to trimming and J lost 5 bases; unmatched junction nucleotides: 3. The CDR3 region is CASSLGAGVDTQYF. The CDR3 DNA is TGTGCCAGCAGCTTAGGGGCGGGAGTAGATACGCAGTATTTT. Complete variable domain (other parts from reference TRBV11-3 and TRBJ2-3): EAGVVQSPRYKIIEKKQPVAFWCNPISGHNTLYWYLQNLGQGPELLIRYENEEAVDDSQLPKDRFSAERLKGVDSTLKIQPAELGDSAVYLCASSLGAGVDTQYFGPGTRLTVL.

J is TRBJ1-2 and V is TRBV5-1; TRBD1 matches at 9 bases. The CDR3 loop spans 13 amino acids. Trimming removed 4 bases from V and 6 bases from J; junction bases left unmatched: 4. Germline V lookup: CDR1 SGHRS, CDR2 YFSETQ. This chain's CDR3 is CASSGTGYDGYTF. The CDR3 bases are TGCGCCAGCAGCGGGACAGGGTATGATGGCTACACCTTC. The variable domain in full, with the rest retrieved from reference TRBV5-1 and TRBJ1-2, is KAGVTQTPRYLIKTRGQQVTLSCSPISGHRSVSWYQQTPGQGLQFLFEYFSETQRNKGNFPGRFSGRQFSNSRSEMNVSTLELGDSALYLCASSGTGYDGYTFGSGTRLTVV.

The V and J genes are TRBV18 and TRBJ2-7, with TRBD1 identical over 8 bases. Germline CDR1 KGHSH, CDR2 LQKENI. The trim removed 6 bases at V and 2 bases at J, leaving 3 bases unmatched. The CDR3 is made up of 13 amino acids. CDR3: CASSRGQAYEQYF. The CDR3 DNA sequence: TGTGCCAGCTCGCGGGGACAGGCCTACGAGCAGTACTTC.

DNA of the CDR3: TGTGCCAGCGCCTGGGGGGTCAGCAATCAGCCCCAGCATTTT. Translation: CASAWGVSNQPQHF. The chain uses TRBV5-4 and TRBJ1-5; the D gene is possibly TRBD1 (5 bases). Germline assignment: CDR1 SGHNT and CDR2 YYREEE (reference sequence). The CDR3 has 14 residues. V was pared by 7 bases and J by 1 base, with 12 bases between.

As for this clone: Additional DNA sequences in this sample encode the identical CDR3. The chain links TRBV28 to TRBJ1-5; D is possibly TRBD1 (6 bases). Germline CDR1 reads MDHEN; CDR2 reads SYDVKM. V was clipped by 2 bases and J by 5 bases, with 7 bases between them. This CDR3 comprises 13 residues. CDR3 bases: TGTGCCAGCAGTTTACCAGGGGATCAGCCCCAGCATTTT. It specifies CASSLPGDQPQHF.

This chain links TRBV7-2 with TRBJ2-2; TRBD1 is a possible D gene (5 bases). CDR3 length equals 16 residues. The germline CDR1 and CDR2 sequences are SGHTA and FQGNSA. The ends were cut back, 2 bases at V and 4 bases at J, with 14 bases in the middle. The CDR3 DNA is TGTGCCAGCAGCTTACATCCCGACAGAGCCACCGGGGAGCTGTTTTTT. Translated, it gives CASSLHPDRATGELFF.

The CDR3 nucleotides are TGTGCCAGCAGCGTTTCATCGAACACTGAAGCTTTCTTT. This encodes CASSVSSNTEAFF. The chain has TRBV9 and TRBJ1-1; no clear D gene. Trimming cost V 2 bases and J 1 base, with 6 bases left between them. The CDR3 spans 13 residues. CDR1 SGDLS and CDR2 YYNGEE come from the germline V gene. Complete variable domain (other parts from reference TRBV9 and TRBJ1-1): DSGVTQTPKHLITATGQRVTLRCSPRSGDLSVYWYQQSLDQGLQFLIQYYNGEERAKGNILERFSAQQFPDLHSELNLSSLELGDSALYFCASSVSSNTEAFFGQGTRLTVV.

The chain combines TRBV18 with TRBJ2-5; D possibly corresponds to TRBD1 (6 bases). CDR3 length: 15 residues. V shed 5 bases and J shed 1 base, with 14 bases lying between them. Germline values: CDR1 KGHSH, CDR2 LQKENI. CDR3 bases: TGTGCCAGCTCAAACCTCGGACAGATCCAAGAGACCCAGTACTTC. Amino acid sequence: CASSNLGQIQETQYF.

CDR3 coding DNA: TGCGCCAGCAGCACCCGCGGGGGCAAAAACATTCAGTACTTC. Its translation: CASSTRGGKNIQYF. The chain uses TRBV5-1 and TRBJ2-4; 7 bases match TRBD2. The CDR3 has 14 residues. Germline V lookup: CDR1 SGHRS, CDR2 YFSETQ. Losses at the gene ends were 4 bases for V and 3 bases for J; bases not matched to a gene: 4. Full variable domain (outside the CDR3, taken from reference TRBV5-1 and TRBJ2-4): KAGVTQTPRYLIKTRGQQVTLSCSPISGHRSVSWYQQTPGQGLQFLFEYFSETQRNKGNFPGRFSGRQFSNSRSEMNVSTLELGDSALYLCASSTRGGKNIQYFGAGTRLSVL.

This sequence joins TRBV7-2 and TRBJ1-1; 8 nucleotides agree with TRBD1. CDR3 length: 14 amino acids. J was trimmed by 1 base and V by 5 bases; bases with no gene match: 3. The germline gives CDR1 SGHTA, CDR2 FQGNSA. The CDR3 region is CASSQQGGNTEAFF. In DNA, the CDR3 is TGTGCCAGCAGCCAACAGGGGGGGAACACTGAAGCTTTCTTT.

The V call is TRBV28, the J call TRBJ2-3, with 8 bases matching TRBD1. CDR1 is MDHEN and CDR2 is SYDVKM in the germline V gene. CDR3 length equals 16 residues. Unmatched junction bases numbered 3, after V lost 1 base and J lost 0 bases. CDR3 nucleotide sequence: TGTGCCAGCAGTTTATTGGGGACAGGTAGCACAGATACGCAGTATTTT. Translating gives CASSLLGTGSTDTQYF.

The chain combines TRBV7-3 with TRBJ2-3; the D call may be TRBD1 or TRBD2 (5 bases each). The CDR3 is 14 residues long. Trimming removed 2 bases at V and 4 bases at J, with 10 bases between. Germline V gives CDR1 SGHTA, CDR2 FQGTGA. DNA for the CDR3: TGTGCCAGCAGCTTAGGGGGAGTGGCAGATACGCAGTATTTT. Its translation is CASSLGGVADTQYF. The full variable domain, rest sourced from reference TRBV7-3 and TRBJ2-3, is GAGVSQTPSNKVTEKGKYVELRCDPISGHTALYWYRQSLGQGPEFLIYFQGTGAADDSGLPNDRFFAVRPEGSVSTLKIQRTERGDSAVYLCASSLGGVADTQYFGPGTRLTVL.

The chain employs TRBV4-2 and TRBJ2-3; 8 bases agree with TRBD1. There are 15 residues in the CDR3. With 2 bases clipped from V and 3 bases from J, the junction kept 4 bases outside the gene matches. CDR1 LGHNA and CDR2 YNFKEQ come from the germline V gene. CDR3 amino acids: CASSQTRQGTDTQYF. The CDR3 DNA follows: TGTGCCAGCAGCCAAACACGACAGGGGACAGATACGCAGTATTTT.

The chain recombines TRBV5-8 with TRBJ2-1; D is possibly TRBD2 (7 bases). V lost 5 bases and J lost 7, with 22 bases in between. CDR1 and CDR2 (germline): SGHTS, YDEGEE. The CDR3 has 16 amino acids. The CDR3 sequence is CASRPERGGRINEQFF. In DNA, the CDR3 is TGTGCCAGCAGACCCGAGAGGGGGGGGCGGATAAATGAGCAGTTCTTC. Combining the CDR3 with reference TRBV5-8 and TRBJ2-1 gives the whole variable domain EAGVTQSPTHLIKTRGQQATLRCSPISGHTSVYWYQQALGLGLQFLLWYDEGEERNRGNFPPRFSGRQFPNYSSELNVNALELEDSALYLCASRPERGGRINEQFFGPGTRLTVL.

The table lists this clone with a few counts. This chain uses TRBV27 with TRBJ2-4, with 9 bases fitting TRBD2. V trimming: 8 bases; J trimming: 8 bases; junction bases outside the gene matches: 7. Germline V gene sequence: CDR1 MNHEY, CDR2 SMNVEV (reference sequence). The CDR3 runs 13 residues. As DNA, the CDR3 is TGTGCCAGCGCGGGGGGGGACACTGACATTCAGTACTTC. Protein sequence: CASAGGDTDIQYF.

The chain links TRBV28 to TRBJ1-5; no clear D. This CDR3 has 13 residues. CDR1 is MDHEN and CDR2 is SYDVKM in the germline V gene. Trimming stripped 5 bases from V and 5 bases from J, with 10 bases between. CDR3 DNA: TGTGCCAGCAGTCCGACCCCATATCAGCCCCAGCATTTT. Translation: CASSPTPYQPQHF.

The J gene is TRBJ1-1, the V gene TRBV4-1; 8 bases are a match to TRBD1. In germline, CDR1 is MGHRA, CDR2 YSYEKL. This CDR3 comprises 15 residues. Unmatched junction bases numbered 14, after V lost 7 bases and J lost 7 bases. This CDR3 reads CASMRQGNPAREAFF. The CDR3 DNA is TGCGCCAGCATGCGACAGGGGAACCCAGCACGTGAAGCTTTCTTT.

The chain joins TRBV9 to TRBJ2-6, with D possibly matching TRBD1 (6 bases). CDR1 and CDR2 from the germline V gene are SGDLS and YYNGEE. V gave up 2 bases and J gave up 2 bases, with 11 bases separating them. The CDR3 contains 16 residues. The CDR3 DNA reads as TGTGCCAGCAGCGTCAACAGGGTCCCTGGGGCCAACGTCCTGACTTTC. This gives the protein CASSVNRVPGANVLTF.

This clone was detected once. The chain uses TRBV9 and TRBJ1-2; a weak D match, TRBD1 (5 bases). Trimming took off 0 bases at V and 7 bases at J, with 13 bases between the two ends. Looked up from germline, CDR1 is SGDLS and CDR2 is YYNGEE. This CDR3 has 14 residues. DNA of the CDR3: TGTGCCAGCAGCGTAGGAGGAGGGGTTGCTGGCTACACCTTC. Amino acids: CASSVGGGVAGYTF.

This chain joins TRBV7-8 and TRBJ1-2, with unresolved D. The CDR3 contains 13 residues. Germline CDR1 and CDR2: SGHVS and FQNEAQ. V dropped 1 base and J dropped 2 bases, with 5 bases sitting between them. The CDR3 here is CASSLDGNYGYTF. CDR3 coding DNA: TGTGCCAGCAGCTTAGACGGAAACTATGGCTACACCTTC.